This TCR beta chain was identified during a study of blood T cell repertoires in COVID-19. As originally analysed: Estimation of nucleated cell counts was performed using reference gene primer amplification. Repertoires were generated with immunoSEQ multiplex PCR, while TCRdb's copy carries only in-frame clones and drops some. From that table come the V and J calls and clone size; the DNA was used to work out D and trimming. The profile shows some 270,000 clones, 80% to 85% of them singletons. The length of the CDR3 is 13 residues. Trimming removed 7 bases at V and 6 bases at J, with 12 bases between. Germline assignment: CDR1 SNHLY and CDR2 FYNNEI. Allocation to cohorts depended on clinical history reported by the participants. All recovered Cohort 3 donors got two negative PCRs, got clearance, or saw symptom resolution.

The sequenced sample consisted of PBMCs or T cells enriched from blood (not recorded which). The receptor comes from a man aged 50-59 years who had recovered from COVID-19. The rearrangement uses TRBV2 and TRBJ2-2; D is undetermined. The CDR3 protein is CASIPLGSGELFF. The CDR3 DNA follows: TGTGCCAGCATCCCCCTAGGTTCCGGGGAGCTGTTTTTT.